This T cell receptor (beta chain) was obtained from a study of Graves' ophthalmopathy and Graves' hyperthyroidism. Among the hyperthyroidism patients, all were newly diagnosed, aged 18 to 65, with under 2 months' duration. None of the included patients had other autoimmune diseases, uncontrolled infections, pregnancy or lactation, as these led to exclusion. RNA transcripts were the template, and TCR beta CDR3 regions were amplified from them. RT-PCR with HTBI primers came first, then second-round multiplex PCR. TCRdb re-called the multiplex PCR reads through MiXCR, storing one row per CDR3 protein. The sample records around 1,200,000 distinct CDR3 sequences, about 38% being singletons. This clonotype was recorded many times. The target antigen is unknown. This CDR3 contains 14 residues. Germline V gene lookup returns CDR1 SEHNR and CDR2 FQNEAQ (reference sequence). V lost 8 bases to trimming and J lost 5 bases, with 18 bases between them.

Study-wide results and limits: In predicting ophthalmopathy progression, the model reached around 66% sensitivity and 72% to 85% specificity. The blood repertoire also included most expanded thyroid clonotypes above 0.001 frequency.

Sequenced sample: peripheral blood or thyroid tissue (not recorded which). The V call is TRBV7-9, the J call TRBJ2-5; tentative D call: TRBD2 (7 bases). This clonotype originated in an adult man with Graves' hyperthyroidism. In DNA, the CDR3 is TGTGCCAGCGACGAGGGGGGGGCTCGGGAGACCCAGTACTTC. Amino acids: CASDEGGARETQYF. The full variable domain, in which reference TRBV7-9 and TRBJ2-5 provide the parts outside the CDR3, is DTGVSQNPRHKITKRGQNVTFRCDPISEHNRLYWYRQTLGQGPEFLTYFQNEAQLEKSRLLSDRFSAERPKGSFSTLEIQRTEQGDSAMYLCASDEGGARETQYFGPGTRLLVL.